A single sample is the source of the 32 T cell receptor beta chains below, sequenced in a study of response to subunit inactivated influenza vaccine. Each CDR3 protein is one row after TCRdb ran MiXCR on the RT-PCR reads. The data contain fewer than 200,000 distinct CDR3 sequences, nearly 9.5% of them singletons. The source was non-naive T cells sorted from PBMCs, collected on the day of vaccination. The receptors originated from a man in his fifties who received an inactivated influenza vaccine.

This clonotype was detected ten times or more. This chain links TRBV4-3 with TRBJ2-1; D is unresolved. Germline CDR1 is LGHNA and CDR2 is YSLEER. V gave up 0 bases and J gave up 7 bases, with 4 bases separating them. This CDR3 comprises 12 residues. The CDR3 here is CASSQDPNEQFF. The CDR3 bases are TGCGCCAGCAGCCAAGATCCTAATGAGCAGTTCTTC.

This clonotype was recorded a few times. The chain employs TRBV5-6 and TRBJ1-1; maybe TRBD1 (6 bases). CDR3 length: 14 amino acids. Germline CDR1 reads SGHDT; CDR2 reads YYEEEE. Trimming took 1 base from V and 2 from J, leaving 9 bases between them. The CDR3 protein is CASSLTGINTEAFF. In DNA, the CDR3 is TGTGCCAGCAGCTTGACAGGGATCAACACTGAAGCTTTCTTT. The whole variable domain, filled in from reference TRBV5-6 and TRBJ1-1, reads DAGVTQSPTHLIKTRGQQVTLRCSPKSGHDTVSWYQQALGQGPQFIFQYYEEEERQRGNFPDRFSGHQFPNYSSELNVNALLLGDSALYLCASSLTGINTEAFFGQGTRLTVV.

V is TRBV5-1 and J is TRBJ1-2; D ambiguous. Per the germline V gene, CDR1 is SGHRS and CDR2 is YFSETQ. V gave up 5 bases and J gave up 5 bases, with 10 bases separating them. The CDR3 sequence is 12 residues long. The CDR3 here is CASREGLYGYTF. CDR3 DNA: TGCGCCAGCAGGGAGGGTTTGTATGGCTACACCTTC. Combining the CDR3 with reference TRBV5-1 and TRBJ1-2 gives the whole variable domain KAGVTQTPRYLIKTRGQQVTLSCSPISGHRSVSWYQQTPGQGLQFLFEYFSETQRNKGNFPGRFSGRQFSNSRSEMNVSTLELGDSALYLCASREGLYGYTFGSGTRLTVV.

This clonotype was observed a handful of times. The chain uses TRBV7-8 and TRBJ2-7; the D is unclear. Trimming shortened V by 6 bases and J by 4 bases, and 25 bases separated the two germline ends. CDR3 size: 17 residues. The germline V gene has CDR1 SGHVS and CDR2 FQNEAQ. CDR3 region: CASSQNLGSPLKYEQYF. CDR3 in DNA: TGTGCCAGCAGTCAAAACTTGGGATCCCCGCTCAAATACGAGCAGTACTTC.

This clonotype was seen more than once but under ten times. This rearrangement joins TRBV6-1 to TRBJ1-1; 7 bases map to TRBD1. V was pared by 6 bases and J by 5 bases, with 15 bases of the junction left unmatched. The CDR3 totals 16 residues. Germline V gives CDR1 MNHNS, CDR2 SASEGT. CDR3 in amino acids: CASSLQRPGGITEAFF. In nucleotides, the CDR3 is TGTGCCAGCAGCCTGCAGCGGCCAGGGGGAATTACTGAAGCTTTCTTT.

This clonotype was seen a handful of times. This rearrangement joins TRBV28 to TRBJ2-2, with 7 nucleotides matching TRBD1. The CDR3 extends over 13 amino acids. Trimming removed 6 bases from V and 4 bases from J; junction bases left unmatched: 2. CDR1 is MDHEN and CDR2 is SYDVKM in the germline V gene. CDR3 residues: CASRQGFTGELFF. The CDR3 DNA is TGTGCCAGCAGACAGGGGTTCACCGGGGAGCTGTTTTTT.

This clonotype appeared many times. The chain combines TRBV4-3 with TRBJ2-3; D is undetermined. The CDR3 consists of 14 residues. Trimming cost V 0 bases and J 5 bases, with 9 bases left between them. From germline, CDR1 is LGHNA and CDR2 YSLEER. The CDR3 DNA is TGCGCCAGCAGCCAAGAGTATGGCCAAGATACGCAGTATTTT. This gives the protein CASSQEYGQDTQYF.

The V call is TRBV9, the J call TRBJ2-1; the D gene is possibly TRBD2 (6 bases). Looked up from germline, CDR1 is SGDLS and CDR2 is YYNGEE. The CDR3 loop spans 15 amino acids. Trimming took 3 bases from V and 7 from J, leaving 17 bases between them. Here the CDR3 DNA reads TGTGCCAGCAGCGCCCTCCTCCTGCTAGCGAATGAGCAGTTCTTC. This encodes CASSALLLLANEQFF.

The V and J genes are TRBV5-1 and TRBJ2-6; D is unresolved. The length of the CDR3 is 15 residues. Per germline, CDR1 SGHRS and CDR2 YFSETQ. V dropped 4 bases and J dropped 3 bases, with 11 bases sitting between them. DNA for the CDR3: TGCGCCAGCAGCCCCCCTTCCAGTGGGGCCAACGTCCTGACTTTC. Its translation: CASSPPSSGANVLTF. Looking up the rest from reference TRBV5-1 and TRBJ2-6 gives the full variable domain: KAGVTQTPRYLIKTRGQQVTLSCSPISGHRSVSWYQQTPGQGLQFLFEYFSETQRNKGNFPGRFSGRQFSNSRSEMNVSTLELGDSALYLCASSPPSSGANVLTFGAGSRLTVL.

This clonotype was counted ten times or more. The chain links TRBV5-1 to TRBJ1-5, with D possibly being TRBD1 (5 bases). The V and J ends lost 5 bases and 4 bases respectively, with 16 bases between them. The CDR3 runs to 15 residues. Germline V gene lookup returns CDR1 SGHRS and CDR2 YFSETQ. The CDR3 is CASRVRPGGNQPQHF. The CDR3 DNA sequence: TGCGCCAGCAGGGTCCGGCCGGGGGGAAATCAGCCCCAGCATTTT. Supplemented by reference TRBV5-1 and TRBJ1-5, the full variable domain reads KAGVTQTPRYLIKTRGQQVTLSCSPISGHRSVSWYQQTPGQGLQFLFEYFSETQRNKGNFPGRFSGRQFSNSRSEMNVSTLELGDSALYLCASRVRPGGNQPQHFGDGTRLSIL.

This chain connects TRBV6-1 to TRBJ2-7; D perhaps matches TRBD1 (5 bases). The CDR3 is made up of 14 amino acids. V was pared by 6 bases and J by 1 base, with 13 bases between. The V gene's germline CDR1 is MNHNS and CDR2 SASEGT. Written as DNA, the CDR3 is TGTGCCAGCAGGGACGACAGTAAGTCCTACGAGCAGTACTTC. Its protein is CASRDDSKSYEQYF.

This clonotype has just a few counts. This chain connects TRBV2 to TRBJ1-6; no firm D call. CDR3 length: 13 residues. The ends were cut back, 4 bases at V and 5 bases at J, with 6 bases in the middle. The V gene's germline CDR1 is SNHLY and CDR2 FYNNEI. CDR3 loop: CASSAQNNSPLHF. The CDR3 coding sequence is TGTGCCAGCAGTGCCCAGAATAATTCACCCCTCCACTTT. Using reference TRBV2 and TRBJ1-6 for the parts outside the CDR3, the full variable domain is EPEVTQTPSHQVTQMGQEVILRCVPISNHLYFYWYRQILGQKVEFLVSFYNNEISEKSEIFDDQFSVERPDGSNFTLKIRSTKLEDSAMYFCASSAQNNSPLHFGNGTRLTVT.

This clonotype was observed many times. V and J are TRBV12-3 or TRBV12-4 and TRBJ1-1; D uncertain. The CDR3 contains 16 residues. Trimming removed 6 bases at V and 1 base at J, with 18 bases between. The CDR3 spells CASSPPFVLGNTEAFF. In DNA form, the CDR3 reads TGTGCCAGCAGCCCACCGTTTGTCCTGGGGAACACTGAAGCTTTCTTT.

The gene calls are TRBV21-1 and TRBJ2-1; the table's D call TRBD2 went unverified against the DNA. TRBV21-1 is described as a pseudogene. The CDR3 loop spans 18 amino acids. The CDR3 reads CASSKFLAGVKVLDEQFF. CDR3 nucleotide sequence: TGTGCCAGCAGCAAATTCCTAGCGGGAGTGAAGGTATTGGATGAGCAGTTCTTC.

At least ten counts were recorded for this clonotype. The chain is built from TRBV5-1 and TRBJ2-1, with 7 bases that match TRBD2. V was pared by 4 bases and J by 4 bases, with 5 bases of the junction left unmatched. CDR1 is SGHRS and CDR2 is YFSETQ in the germline V gene. This CDR3 is built from 14 residues. The CDR3: CASSRASGYNEQFF. CDR3 coding DNA: TGCGCCAGCAGCCGGGCTAGCGGATACAATGAGCAGTTCTTC.

At least ten counts were recorded for this clonotype. The CDR3 here is CASTPGLAGITDTQYF. The CDR3 DNA reads TGTGCCAGCACCCCTGGACTAGCGGGAATCACAGATACGCAGTATTTT. V and J are TRBV27 and TRBJ2-3, with 12 bases that match TRBD2. Germline V CDR1 and CDR2: MNHEY, SMNVEV (reference sequence). V lost 7 bases, J lost 2 bases, and 7 bases stayed unmatched. This CDR3 is 16 amino acids long.

The chain combines TRBV28 with TRBJ2-3; 9 nucleotides align to TRBD2. The V gene's germline CDR1 is MDHEN and CDR2 SYDVKM. With V trimmed by 2 bases and J by 6 bases, 6 bases remained unmatched. The CDR3 has 15 amino acids. The CDR3 region has the DNA TGTGCCAGCAGTTTAGCGGGAGGGTCCTCGGATACGCAGTATTTT. This encodes CASSLAGGSSDTQYF.

At least ten counts were recorded for this clonotype. The gene calls are TRBV28 and TRBJ1-5; D gene ambiguous. CDR3 size: 13 residues. V lost 6 bases and J 6 bases, leaving 12 bases between the germline ends. The germline V gene has CDR1 MDHEN and CDR2 SYDVKM. This chain's CDR3 is CASSGTRGQPQHF. As DNA, the CDR3 is TGTGCCAGCAGCGGAACCCGGGGTCAGCCCCAGCATTTT.

This chain uses TRBV14 with TRBJ1-4, with a possible D match to TRBD1 (6 bases). Germline V gene lookup returns CDR1 SGHDN and CDR2 FVKESK. The CDR3 has 17 residues. V lost 0 bases, J lost 3 bases, and 14 bases lay in between. CDR3 in amino acids: CASSQEFLAGANEKLFF. CDR3 DNA: TGTGCCAGCAGCCAAGAATTTCTGGCAGGGGCTAATGAAAAACTGTTTTTT.

This clonotype was seen ten or more times. The rearrangement joins TRBV7-8 to TRBJ1-5; 9 bases are a match to TRBD1. Germline V gene lookup returns CDR1 SGHVS and CDR2 FQNEAQ. The CDR3 runs 14 residues. V was clipped by 4 bases and J by 7 bases; unmatched bases: 5. The DNA for the CDR3 is TGTGCCAGCAGCTCGGACAGGGGAGCGCAGCCCCAGCATTTT. Translating it yields CASSSDRGAQPQHF.

This clonotype was detected a few times. The V and J genes are TRBV27 and TRBJ2-7; D is uncertain. Trimming left V 5 bases short and J 3 bases short, with 8 bases between. The CDR3 sequence is 12 residues long. Germline CDR1 is MNHEY and CDR2 is SMNVEV (reference sequence). CDR3 DNA: TGTGCCAGCAGTCCACTTTTCTACGAGCAGTACTTC. This sequence encodes CASSPLFYEQYF.

Only a few counts were recorded for this clonotype. The V gene is TRBV20-1, the J gene TRBJ2-1, with 10 bases matching TRBD2. The germline CDR1 and CDR2 sequences are DFQATT and SNEGSKA (reference sequence). The V segment lost 0 bases and the J segment 0 bases; nucleotides outside the gene matches: 5. The CDR3 is 17 amino acids. The DNA of the CDR3 is TGCAGTGCTAGAGATTTCGCTAGCGGGAGCTCCTACAATGAGCAGTTCTTC. Its translation is CSARDFASGSSYNEQFF.

The rearrangement uses TRBV5-1 and TRBJ1-4, with a possible D match to TRBD1 (6 bases). Trimming took off 4 bases at V and 4 bases at J, with 14 bases between the two ends. CDR1 and CDR2 (germline): SGHRS, YFSETQ. The CDR3 length is 15 residues. CDR3 DNA sequence: TGCGCCAGCAGCGCTGGACAGACCGATAATGAAAAACTGTTTTTT. This sequence encodes CASSAGQTDNEKLFF.

As concerns this clonotype: A much larger clone lies one base from this, so it may be a read error. V usage is TRBV12-3 or TRBV12-4 and J usage is TRBJ2-1; D is undetermined. The V and J ends lost 5 bases and 0 bases respectively, with 11 bases between them. CDR3 size: 15 residues. CDR3 DNA sequence: TGTGCCAGCAGTCCCATTATAAGCTCCTACAATGAGCAGTTCTTC. This gives the protein CASSPIISSYNEQFF.

The table lists this clonotype with a few counts. The chain recombines TRBV13 with TRBJ1-2; 10 bases map to TRBD1. This CDR3 comprises 16 residues. V lost 5 bases, J lost 3 bases, and 9 bases stayed unmatched. Germline V gene sequence: CDR1 PRHDT, CDR2 FYEKMQ (reference sequence). The chain's CDR3 is CASSLKTGTGDYGYTF. The DNA of the CDR3 is TGTGCCAGCAGCCTAAAGACCGGGACAGGGGACTATGGCTACACCTTC.

The V gene is TRBV11-1, the J gene TRBJ2-1; maybe TRBD2 (5 bases). V was trimmed by 5 bases and J by 7 bases, leaving 21 bases between them. The germline V gene encodes CDR1 SGHAT and CDR2 FQDESV (reference sequence). The CDR3 is made up of 16 amino acids. CDR3 nucleotide sequence: TGTGCCAGCAGCAGAACTAGAGGGAAGTACCTTAATGAGCAGTTCTTC. Residues: CASSRTRGKYLNEQFF.

The chain joins TRBV4-2 to TRBJ1-1; D remains ambiguous. Germline CDR1 LGHNA, CDR2 YNFKEQ. V lost 2 bases, J lost 2 bases, and 9 bases lay in between. This CDR3 spans 14 amino acids. CDR3 amino acids: CASSQHGLNTEAFF. DNA for the CDR3: TGTGCCAGCAGCCAACACGGGTTAAACACTGAAGCTTTCTTT.

This clonotype was counted many times. The CDR3 DNA follows: TGTGCCAGCAGTTCACTCGTGAGGGGAGAAAAACTGTTTTTT. This encodes CASSSLVRGEKLFF. The J gene is TRBJ1-4, the V gene TRBV6-5, with D tentatively TRBD1 (5 bases). Germline V gene data show CDR1 as MNHEY and CDR2 as SVGAGI. The CDR3 covers 14 residues. V gave up 4 bases and J gave up 8 bases, with 14 bases separating them.

This clonotype was picked up a small number of times. The chain joins TRBV20-1 to TRBJ2-5; weak D call: TRBD2 (5 bases). This CDR3 is 12 amino acids long. V was trimmed by 6 bases and J by 7 bases, leaving 15 bases between them. Germline CDR1 DFQATT, CDR2 SNEGSKA (reference sequence). The CDR3 sequence is CSAPSEGLTQYF. The CDR3 DNA sequence: TGCAGTGCCCCTAGTGAGGGTCTGACCCAGTACTTC.

V usage is TRBV27 and J usage is TRBJ2-2; either TRBD1 or TRBD2 may supply D (5 bases each). V gave up 6 bases and J gave up 2 bases, with 19 bases separating them. The CDR3 is 17 residues long. Germline V gene lookup returns CDR1 MNHEY and CDR2 SMNVEV (reference sequence). CDR3 DNA sequence: TGTGCCAGCAGCATGAGGGACCCCTGGGGTAACACCGGGGAGCTGTTTTTT. It yields the protein CASSMRDPWGNTGELFF.

This clonotype was observed many times. This chain connects TRBV11-2 to TRBJ2-2; D gene uncertain. Trimming took off 5 bases at V and 5 bases at J, with 9 bases between the two ends. The CDR3 length is 13 residues. CDR1 is SGHAT, CDR2 FQNNGV, per germline. The CDR3 here is CASSVGVTGELFF. The CDR3 bases are TGTGCCAGCAGCGTAGGAGTGACCGGGGAGCTGTTTTTT.

This clonotype came up a few times. V is TRBV7-9 and J is TRBJ2-2; unclear D gene. V lost 3 bases to trimming and J lost 6 bases, with 2 bases between them. Per germline, CDR1 SEHNR and CDR2 FQNEAQ (reference sequence). CDR3 length equals 11 residues. DNA for the CDR3: TGTGCCAGCAGCTTCCCCGGGGAGCTGTTTTTT. As protein: CASSFPGELFF.